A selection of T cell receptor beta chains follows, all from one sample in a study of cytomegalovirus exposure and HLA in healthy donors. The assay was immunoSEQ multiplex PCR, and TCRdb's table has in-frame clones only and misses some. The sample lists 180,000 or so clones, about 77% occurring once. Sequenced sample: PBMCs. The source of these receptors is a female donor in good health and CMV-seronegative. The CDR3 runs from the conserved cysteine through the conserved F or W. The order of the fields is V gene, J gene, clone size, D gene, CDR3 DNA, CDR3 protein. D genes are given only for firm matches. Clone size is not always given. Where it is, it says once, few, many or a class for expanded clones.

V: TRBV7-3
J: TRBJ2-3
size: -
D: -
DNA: TGTGCCAGCAGCTTAGGGACACCAGATACGCAGTATTTT
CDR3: CASSLGTPDTQYF

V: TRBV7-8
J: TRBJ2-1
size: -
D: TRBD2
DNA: TGTGCCAGCATCCCGAGGAGGGAGGGGAGAAATGAGCAGTTCTTC
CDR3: CASIPRREGRNEQFF

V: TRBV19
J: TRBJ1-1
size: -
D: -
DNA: TGTGCCAGTAGTTCGCAGGGTACTGAAGCTTTCTTT
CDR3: CASSSQGTEAFF

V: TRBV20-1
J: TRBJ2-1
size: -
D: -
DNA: TGCAGTGCCCGAGGGCTAGATGAGCAGTTCTTC
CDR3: CSARGLDEQFF

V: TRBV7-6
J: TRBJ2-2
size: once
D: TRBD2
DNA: TGTGCCAGCAGCTTCGGCTGGAGGGAGGGCCAGGACGGGGAGCTGTTTTTT
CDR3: CASSFGWREGQDGELFF

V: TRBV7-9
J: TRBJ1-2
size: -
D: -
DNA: TGTGCCAGCAGCATCCAGACAGGCGCCTATGGCTACACCTTC
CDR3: CASSIQTGAYGYTF

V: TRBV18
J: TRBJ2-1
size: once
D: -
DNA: TGTGCCAGCTCAAGCACTAGCAACAATGAGCAGTTCTTC
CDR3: CASSSTSNNEQFF

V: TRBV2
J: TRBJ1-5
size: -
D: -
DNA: TGTGCCAGCAGTGATGGGGGCGGGGGGCCCCAGCATTTT
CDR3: CASSDGGGGPQHF

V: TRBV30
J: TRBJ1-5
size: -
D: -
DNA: TGTGCCTGGAGTCGGGTTAACAATCAGCCCCAGCATTTT
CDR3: CAWSRVNNQPQHF

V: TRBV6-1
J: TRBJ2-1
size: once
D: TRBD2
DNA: TGTGCCAGCAAGGTCAGTAGCGGGGTATACAATGAGCAGTTCTTC
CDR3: CASKVSSGVYNEQFF

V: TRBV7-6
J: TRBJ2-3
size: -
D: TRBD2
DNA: TGTGCCAGCAGCACCCGGGGTAGCGGGGGGATCGAGTATTTT
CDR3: CASSTRGSGGIEYF

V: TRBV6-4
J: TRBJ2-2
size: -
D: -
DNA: TGTGCCAGCAGTGACTGGAAGGGGCGCGGGGAGCTGTTTTTT
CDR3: CASSDWKGRGELFF

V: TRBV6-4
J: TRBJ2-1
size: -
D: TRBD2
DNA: TGTGCCAGCAGTGACAGGGGACTAGCGTCTTCCTACAATGAGCAGTTCTTC
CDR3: CASSDRGLASSYNEQFF

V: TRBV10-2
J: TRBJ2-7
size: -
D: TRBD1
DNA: TGCGCCAGCAGTGAGCCGACCGCAGGGGGCTCTTACGAGCAGTACTTC
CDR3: CASSEPTAGGSYEQYF

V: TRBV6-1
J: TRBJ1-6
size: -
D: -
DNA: TGTGCCAGCAGTGAAGTGGACAGAGTTAATTCACCCCTCCACTTT
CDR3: CASSEVDRVNSPLHF

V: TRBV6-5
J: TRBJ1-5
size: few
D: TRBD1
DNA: TGTGCCAGCAGTTACTCCCTAACAGGGGATCAGCCCCAGCATTTT
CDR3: CASSYSLTGDQPQHF

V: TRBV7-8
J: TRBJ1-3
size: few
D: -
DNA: TGTGCCAGCAGTTACGGCGGCACCATATATTTT
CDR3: CASSYGGTIYF

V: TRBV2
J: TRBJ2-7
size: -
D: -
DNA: TGTGCCAGCAGTGAAGGTTGGGCAGGGCGAACGAGCTCCTACGAGCAGTACTTC
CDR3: CASSEGWAGRTSSYEQYF

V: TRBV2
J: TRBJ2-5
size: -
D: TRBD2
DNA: TGTGCCAGCAGTGGACGGGAGGGGGAGACCCAGTACTTC
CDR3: CASSGREGETQYF

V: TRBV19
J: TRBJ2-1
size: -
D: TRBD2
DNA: TGTGCCAGTACTCCGGGACTAGCGACGGGTAATGAGCAGTTCTTC
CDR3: CASTPGLATGNEQFF

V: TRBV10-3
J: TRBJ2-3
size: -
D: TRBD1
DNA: TGTGCCGCTGCCTCGACAGGGGCTAACCCTAGCACAGATACGCAGTATTTT
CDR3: CAAASTGANPSTDTQYF

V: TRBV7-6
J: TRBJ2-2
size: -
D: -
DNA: TGTGCCAGCAGTAAAACCGGGGAGCTGTTTTTT
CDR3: CASSKTGELFF

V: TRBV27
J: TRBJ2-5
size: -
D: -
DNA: TGTGCCAGCAGGCGTAGCGCCCAAGAGACCCAGTACTTC
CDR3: CASRRSAQETQYF

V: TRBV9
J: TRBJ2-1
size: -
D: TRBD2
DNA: TGTGCCAGCAGCACCGGGACTAGCGGGATTAATGAGCAGTTCTTC
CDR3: CASSTGTSGINEQFF

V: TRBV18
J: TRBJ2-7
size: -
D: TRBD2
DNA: TGTGCCAGCTCAAAACTAGCGGGAGGAGACGAGCAGTACTTC
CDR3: CASSKLAGGDEQYF

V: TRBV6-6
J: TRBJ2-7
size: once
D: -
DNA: TGTGCCAGCAGCAGCCATGACACAGGCTCCTACGAGCAGTACTTC
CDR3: CASSSHDTGSYEQYF

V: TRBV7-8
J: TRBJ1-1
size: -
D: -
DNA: TGTGCCAGCAGCTTAGATAGGTGGAGGGGCGGTGAAGCTTTCTTT
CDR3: CASSLDRWRGGEAFF

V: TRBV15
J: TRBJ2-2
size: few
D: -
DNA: TGTGCCACCAGCAGGAACAGGGAAACGAACACCGGGGAGCTGTTTTTT
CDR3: CATSRNRETNTGELFF

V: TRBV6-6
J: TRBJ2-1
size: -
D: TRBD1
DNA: TGTGCCAGCATTGAACAGGGGGCCAGTTACAATGAGCAGTTCTTC
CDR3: CASIEQGASYNEQFF

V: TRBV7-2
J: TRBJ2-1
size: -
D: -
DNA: TGTGCCAGCAGCTTATCACTAGTGGTTACGGATGAGCAGTTCTTC
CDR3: CASSLSLVVTDEQFF

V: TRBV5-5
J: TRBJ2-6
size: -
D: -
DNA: TGTGCCAGCAGCCTCCCTGGGGCCAACGTCCTGACTTTC
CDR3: CASSLPGANVLTF

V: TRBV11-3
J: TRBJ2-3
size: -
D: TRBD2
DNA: TGTGCCAGCAGAAGCCGCGCTACCGGGACTAGCCCAGATACGCAGTATTTT
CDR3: CASRSRATGTSPDTQYF

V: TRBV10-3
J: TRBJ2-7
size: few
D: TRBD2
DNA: TGTGCCATCAGGAAACTAGCGGGAGGGAACGAGCAGTACTTC
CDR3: CAIRKLAGGNEQYF

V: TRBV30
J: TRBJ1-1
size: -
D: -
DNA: TGTGCACAGGGCCAAACGCGCACTGAAGCTTTCTTT
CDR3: CAQGQTRTEAFF

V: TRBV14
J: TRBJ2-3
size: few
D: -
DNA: TGTGCCAGCAGCCAATACGGTCTTGTTAAGGATACGCAGTATTTT
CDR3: CASSQYGLVKDTQYF

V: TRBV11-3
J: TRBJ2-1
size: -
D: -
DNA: TGTGCCAGCAGTCATGGGGGCCACTCCTACAATGAGCAGTTCTTC
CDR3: CASSHGGHSYNEQFF

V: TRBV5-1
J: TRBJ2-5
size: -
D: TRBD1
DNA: TGCGCCAGCAGCTTGGGACCCGGGACAGGGGAGACCCAGTACTTC
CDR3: CASSLGPGTGETQYF

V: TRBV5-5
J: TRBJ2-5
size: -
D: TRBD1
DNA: TGTGCCAGCAGCCGACAGGGGGAGCAAGAGACCCAGTACTTC
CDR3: CASSRQGEQETQYF

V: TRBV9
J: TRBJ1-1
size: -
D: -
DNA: TGTGCCAGCAGTGGAAATGACGGCAGGGCTTTCTTT
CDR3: CASSGNDGRAFF

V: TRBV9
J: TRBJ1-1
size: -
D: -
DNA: TGTGCCAGCAGCCCCACATGGGCCACTGAAGCTTTCTTT
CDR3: CASSPTWATEAFF

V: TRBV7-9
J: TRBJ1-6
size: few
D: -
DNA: TGTTCCAGCAGGTCAGCCAGGGATTCACCCCTCCACTTT
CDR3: CSSRSARDSPLHF

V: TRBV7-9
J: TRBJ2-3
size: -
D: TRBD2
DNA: TGTGCCAGCAGCATAACTAGCGCCAGCACAGATACGCAGTATTTT
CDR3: CASSITSASTDTQYF

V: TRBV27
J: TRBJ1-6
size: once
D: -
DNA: TGTGCCAGCAGTAGCGGACTCGTAAATTCACCCCTCCACTTT
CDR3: CASSSGLVNSPLHF

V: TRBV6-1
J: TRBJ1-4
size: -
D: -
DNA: TGTGCCGGAGGGGCAGGAAGACTAACTAATGAAAAACTGTTTTTT
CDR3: CAGGAGRLTNEKLFF

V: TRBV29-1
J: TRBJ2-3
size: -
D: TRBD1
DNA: TGCAGCGTTTACGACAGGGTGAGGAGCACAGATACGCAGTATTTT
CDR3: CSVYDRVRSTDTQYF

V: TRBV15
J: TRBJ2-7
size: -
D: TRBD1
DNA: TGTGCCACCAGCAGAGATCGGGACAGGGGTACCTACGAGCAGTACTTC
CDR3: CATSRDRDRGTYEQYF

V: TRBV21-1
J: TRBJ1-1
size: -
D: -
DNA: TGTGCCAGCAGCAAAGCGCTAGTAAGACAGCCCAATGAAGCTTTCTTT
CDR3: CASSKALVRQPNEAFF

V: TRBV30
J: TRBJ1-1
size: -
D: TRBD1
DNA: TGTGCCTGTCAAGGACAGGGAACTTGGGGGAACACTGAAGCTTTCTTT
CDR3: CACQGQGTWGNTEAFF

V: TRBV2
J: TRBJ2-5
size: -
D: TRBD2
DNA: TGTGCCAGCGGACCTAGCGGGGAAGAGACCCAGTACTTC
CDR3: CASGPSGEETQYF

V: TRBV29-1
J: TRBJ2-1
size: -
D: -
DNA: TGCAGCGGCAAACGGGCCTTCGGGGGTGAGCAGTTCTTC
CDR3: CSGKRAFGGEQFF

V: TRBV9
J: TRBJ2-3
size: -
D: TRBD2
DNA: TGTGCCAGCAGCGCCCCCGGGACTAGCGGGACCTTTAGCACAGATACGCAGTATTTT
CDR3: CASSAPGTSGTFSTDTQYF

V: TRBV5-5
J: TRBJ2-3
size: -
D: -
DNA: TGTGCCAGCAGCTTGGGACTATCCACAGATACGCAGTATTTT
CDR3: CASSLGLSTDTQYF

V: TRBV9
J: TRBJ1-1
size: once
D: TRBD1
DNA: TGTGCCAGCAGCGCCCCCGTGGGGGACAGGGTAAGTTTGACTGAAGCTTTCTTT
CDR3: CASSAPVGDRVSLTEAFF

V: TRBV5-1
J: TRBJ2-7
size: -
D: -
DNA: TGCGCCAGCAGCTTGGAGGGGGGGGCGACTAGACCTAAGCAGTACTTC
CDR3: CASSLEGGATRPKQYF